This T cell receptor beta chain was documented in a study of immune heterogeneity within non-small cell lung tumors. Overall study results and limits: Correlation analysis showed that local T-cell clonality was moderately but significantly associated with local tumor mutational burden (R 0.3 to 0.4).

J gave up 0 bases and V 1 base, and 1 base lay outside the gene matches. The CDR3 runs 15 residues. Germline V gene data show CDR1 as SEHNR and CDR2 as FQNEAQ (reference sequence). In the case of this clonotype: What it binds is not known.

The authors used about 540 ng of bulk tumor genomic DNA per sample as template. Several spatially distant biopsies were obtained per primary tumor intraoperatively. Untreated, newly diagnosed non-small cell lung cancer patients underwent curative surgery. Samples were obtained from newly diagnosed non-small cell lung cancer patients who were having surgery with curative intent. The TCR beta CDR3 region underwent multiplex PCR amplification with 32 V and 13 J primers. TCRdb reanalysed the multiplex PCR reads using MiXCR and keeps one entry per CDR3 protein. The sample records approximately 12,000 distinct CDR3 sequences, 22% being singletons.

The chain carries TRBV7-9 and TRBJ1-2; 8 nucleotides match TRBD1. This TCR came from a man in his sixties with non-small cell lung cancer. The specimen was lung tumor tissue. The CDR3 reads CASSLGDRPNYGYTF. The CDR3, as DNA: TGTGCCAGCAGCTTAGGGGACAGGCCTAACTATGGCTACACCTTC.